These 25 T cell receptor beta chains were sequenced from one sample in a study of blood T cell repertoires in COVID-19. Using immunoSEQ multiplex PCR, the repertoire was profiled, and TCRdb retains in-frame clones only, with some absent. The sample holds around 140,000 clones, approximately 89% seen once. The sample taken for sequencing was peripheral blood. The receptor source for this set is a human donor in a cohort sampled during active COVID-19.

This rearrangement joins TRBV18 to TRBJ1-6, with unresolved D. V was clipped by 2 bases and J by 7 bases, with 15 bases between them. The CDR3 is made up of 16 amino acids. The V gene's germline CDR1 is KGHSH and CDR2 LQKENI. This chain's CDR3 is CASSPGQRRSNSPLHF. The CDR3 DNA reads as TGTGCCAGCTCACCAGGGCAAAGGCGCTCCAATTCACCCCTCCACTTT.

This chain uses TRBV12-3 or TRBV12-4 with TRBJ2-7; 7 positions match TRBD2. The V gene end was trimmed by 5 bases and the J gene end by 0 bases; junction bases not matched to a gene: 1. This CDR3 has 13 amino acids. In nucleotides, the CDR3 is TGTGCCAGCAGTGGACTAGACTCCTACGAGCAGTACTTC. This gives the protein CASSGLDSYEQYF.

The table lists this clone with a count of one. The chain employs TRBV30 and TRBJ1-5; TRBD1 might be the D (6 bases). Germline loops: CDR1 GTSNPN, CDR2 SVGIG (reference sequence). V shed 3 bases and J shed 1 base, with 7 bases lying between them. CDR3 length: 13 residues. Here the CDR3 reads CAWSGQSNQPQHF. In DNA, the CDR3 is TGTGCCTGGAGCGGACAGAGCAATCAGCCCCAGCATTTT.

The chain employs TRBV19 and TRBJ2-5; 10 bases map to TRBD1. V trimming: 6 bases; J trimming: 5 bases; junction bases outside the gene matches: 0. The CDR3 spans 12 residues. CDR1 LNHDA and CDR2 SQIVND come from the germline V gene (reference sequence). The CDR3 DNA sequence: TGTGCCAGTAGGGACAGGGGGGAGACCCAGTACTTC. The encoded protein is CASRDRGETQYF.

V and J are TRBV5-1 and TRBJ2-1, with 10 bases aligning to TRBD2. The ends lost 2 bases at V and 5 bases at J; junction bases unmatched: 4. Germline values: CDR1 SGHRS, CDR2 YFSETQ. The CDR3 extends over 15 amino acids. CDR3 loop: CASSFSGGADNEQFF. The CDR3 coding sequence is TGCGCCAGCAGCTTCAGCGGGGGGGCCGACAATGAGCAGTTCTTC.

This chain connects TRBV15 to TRBJ1-5; tentative D call: TRBD1 (6 bases). The CDR3 has 15 amino acids. Trimming took off 3 bases at V and 4 bases at J, with 13 bases between the two ends. Per germline, CDR1 LNHNV and CDR2 YYDKDF (reference sequence). The DNA for the CDR3 is TGTGCCACCAGCAGGGGGGCCGGGGAGAATCAGCCCCAGCATTTT. It translates to CATSRGAGENQPQHF.

This chain joins TRBV7-8 and TRBJ1-2; 11 nucleotides match TRBD1. This CDR3 region has 15 residues. Germline V lookup: CDR1 SGHVS, CDR2 FQNEAQ. The J segment lost 8 bases and the V segment lost 4 bases, leaving 9 bases of the junction unmatched. This CDR3 is CASSSRTGGALGYTF. CDR3 DNA sequence: TGTGCCAGCAGCTCTCGGACAGGGGGCGCGTTGGGCTACACCTTC.

This sequence joins TRBV7-2 and TRBJ1-1, with TRBD1 identical over 12 bases. Germline CDR1 SGHTA, CDR2 FQGNSA. The CDR3 loop spans 17 amino acids. The J segment lost 4 bases and the V segment lost 3 bases, leaving 9 bases of the junction unmatched. The CDR3 nucleotides read TGTGCCAGCAGCTTTACCGGGACAGGGGGCGCGGGCACTGAAGCTTTCTTT. This encodes CASSFTGTGGAGTEAFF.

The rearrangement joins TRBV19 to TRBJ1-1; D possibly corresponds to TRBD1 (6 bases). From germline, CDR1 is LNHDA and CDR2 SQIVND (reference sequence). The CDR3 is 14 amino acids. The V end lost 6 bases, the J end lost 1 base, and 12 bases lay between the germline ends. For the CDR3, the DNA is TGTGCCAGTAGGACGAGAGGGGGGAACACTGAAGCTTTCTTT. This encodes CASRTRGGNTEAFF.

In its sample, this clone was seen once. The chain carries TRBV2 and TRBJ2-7, with D perhaps matching TRBD2 (5 bases). The V end was cut by 7 bases, the J end by 0 bases, with 7 bases between. The CDR3 extends over 12 amino acids. The germline gives CDR1 SNHLY, CDR2 FYNNEI. The CDR3 is CASKRDSYEQYF. CDR3 DNA sequence: TGTGCCAGCAAGAGGGACTCCTACGAGCAGTACTTC.

The chain uses TRBV19 and TRBJ2-2; D perhaps matches TRBD1 (6 bases). The V gene's germline CDR1 is LNHDA and CDR2 SQIVND (reference sequence). CDR3 length: 14 amino acids. V was shortened by 10 bases and J by 6 bases, with 18 bases between the two germline ends. The CDR3 DNA is TGTGCCACCGCTCCCCTAGACAGGCCCGGGGAGCTGTTTTTT. It encodes CATAPLDRPGELFF.

This CDR3 reads CASSLDGYSNQPQHF. In DNA form, the CDR3 reads TGTGCCAGCAGCCTCGACGGGTATAGCAATCAGCCCCAGCATTTT. V is TRBV7-2 and J is TRBJ1-5; D not resolved. The V end lost 5 bases, the J end lost 0 bases, and 11 bases lay between the germline ends. CDR3 size: 15 residues. Germline-derived CDR1 and CDR2 are SGHTA and FQGNSA.

The chain employs TRBV6-5 and TRBJ2-1; 13 bases agree with TRBD2. V shed 7 bases, J shed 7 bases, and the junction held 1 base outside the gene matches. The CDR3 loop spans 13 amino acids. Germline CDR1 is MNHEY and CDR2 is SVGAGI. The CDR3 here is CASTTSGGNEQFF. Written as DNA, the CDR3 is TGTGCCAGCACGACTAGCGGGGGGAATGAGCAGTTCTTC.

The chain links TRBV6-4 to TRBJ2-1; 8 bases fit TRBD2. Per germline, CDR1 MRHNA and CDR2 SNTAGT. The CDR3 covers 14 residues. Unmatched junction bases numbered 9, after V lost 4 bases and J lost 10 bases. CDR3 sequence: CASSVVAGPSEQFF. CDR3 sequence (DNA): TGTGCCAGCAGTGTAGTAGCGGGGCCTTCGGAGCAGTTCTTC.

V usage is TRBV4-1 and J usage is TRBJ2-7, with D possibly being TRBD1 (6 bases). Between the trimmed V and J ends, which lost 0 bases and 5 bases, there was a span of 11 bases. Germline CDR1 is MGHRA and CDR2 is YSYEKL. The CDR3 consists of 14 residues. The CDR3 DNA reads TGCGCCAGCAGCCAAGACCCCTCAGGGGACGAGCAGTACTTC. Translation gives CASSQDPSGDEQYF.

The rearrangement links TRBV5-1 to TRBJ1-2, with 9 nucleotides matching TRBD1. With 5 bases clipped from V and 4 bases from J, the junction kept 6 bases outside the gene matches. CDR3 length: 14 amino acids. Looked up from germline, CDR1 is SGHRS and CDR2 is YFSETQ. CDR3 loop: CASSRQGQGYGYTF. DNA of the CDR3: TGCGCCAGCAGTAGGCAGGGACAGGGCTATGGCTACACCTTC.

V is TRBV2 and J is TRBJ1-5; a possible D gene is TRBD1 (5 bases). The CDR3 consists of 15 residues. Per the germline V gene, CDR1 is SNHLY and CDR2 is FYNNEI. The V and J ends lost 4 bases and 5 bases respectively, with 15 bases between them. DNA for the CDR3: TGTGCCAGCAGTGTAAGGCAGGGATTTGATCAGCCCCAGCATTTT. Amino acid sequence: CASSVRQGFDQPQHF.

As DNA, the CDR3 is TGCGCCAGCAGCTTGAATAGCGGGGTAGAGCAGTTCTTC. Translating gives CASSLNSGVEQFF. This chain joins TRBV5-1 and TRBJ2-1, with 8 bases fitting TRBD2. Trimming took 1 base from V and 10 from J; bases not matched to a gene: 4. Germline CDR1 reads SGHRS; CDR2 reads YFSETQ. This CDR3 has 13 amino acids.

This chain connects TRBV28 to TRBJ1-1, with D possibly TRBD1 on 5 matching bases. Germline CDR1 and CDR2: MDHEN and SYDVKM. V lost 7 bases and J 1 base, leaving 10 bases between the germline ends. This CDR3 has 13 amino acids. DNA for the CDR3: TGTGCCAGCACGGACAACTGGAACACTGAAGCTTTCTTT. Translating it yields CASTDNWNTEAFF.

The J gene is TRBJ2-1, the V gene TRBV7-2, with D unresolved. CDR1 and CDR2 from the germline V gene are SGHTA and FQGNSA. CDR3 length equals 16 residues. V lost 5 bases, J lost 7 bases, and 21 bases lay in between. CDR3 loop: CASSPLSVYQWNEQFF. Written as DNA, the CDR3 is TGTGCCAGCAGCCCCCTCTCGGTATATCAATGGAATGAGCAGTTCTTC.

The CDR3 region is CATTSPGEQFF. In nucleotides, the CDR3 is TGTGCCACTACCTCACCCGGGGAGCAGTTCTTC. The rearrangement uses TRBV12-3 or TRBV12-4 and TRBJ2-1, with D uncertain. V was pared by 10 bases and J by 10 bases, with 14 bases between. CDR3 length: 11 residues.

The rearrangement joins TRBV27 to TRBJ2-5; D is undetermined. V shed 4 bases and J shed 0 bases, with 6 bases lying between them. The CDR3 covers 13 residues. Germline V gene data show CDR1 as MNHEY and CDR2 as SMNVEV (reference sequence). Here the CDR3 reads CASSWAYQETQYF. The CDR3 region has the DNA TGTGCCAGCAGTTGGGCCTACCAAGAGACCCAGTACTTC.

The chain links TRBV12-5 to TRBJ2-1; no firm D call. This CDR3 contains 15 residues. Per germline, CDR1 LGHNT and CDR2 FRNRAP. V dropped 3 bases and J dropped 6 bases, with 15 bases sitting between them. The chain's CDR3 is CASGFVPNQFNEQFF. CDR3 in DNA: TGTGCTAGTGGTTTTGTCCCCAACCAGTTCAATGAGCAGTTCTTC.

In its sample, this clone was seen a few times. A much larger clonotype is one base distant, so this may be a read error. This sample includes further DNA sequences coding for the same CDR3. V and J are TRBV9 and TRBJ2-3; D perhaps matches TRBD2 (5 bases). The V gene's germline CDR1 is SGDLS and CDR2 YYNGEE. Trimming cost V 0 bases and J 3 bases, with 11 bases left between them. The CDR3 consists of 15 residues. CDR3 in amino acids: CASSVDGVRTDTQYF. The DNA for the CDR3 is TGTGCCAGCAGCGTAGACGGGGTCCGGACAGATACGCAGTATTTT.

In its sample, this clone was seen a few times. The V and J genes are TRBV2 and TRBJ2-2; unclear D gene. V was clipped by 6 bases and J by 4 bases, with 9 bases between them. The CDR3 consists of 13 residues. CDR1 is SNHLY and CDR2 is FYNNEI in the germline V gene. CDR3: CASSTGATGELFF. The CDR3 DNA reads TGTGCCAGCAGCACGGGTGCCACCGGGGAGCTGTTTTTT.